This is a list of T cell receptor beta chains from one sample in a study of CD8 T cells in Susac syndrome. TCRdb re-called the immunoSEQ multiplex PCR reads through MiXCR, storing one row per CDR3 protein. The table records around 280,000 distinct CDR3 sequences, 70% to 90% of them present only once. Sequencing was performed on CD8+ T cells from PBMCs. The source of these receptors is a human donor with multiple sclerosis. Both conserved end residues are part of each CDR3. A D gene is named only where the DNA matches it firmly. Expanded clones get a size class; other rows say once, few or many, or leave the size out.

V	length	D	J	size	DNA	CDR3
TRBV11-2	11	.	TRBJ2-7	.	TGTGCCAGCAGCCCCGATGGGGAGCAGTACTTC	CASSPDGEQYF
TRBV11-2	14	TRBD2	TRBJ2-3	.	TGTGCCAGCAGCCCATGGACTAGCCCCGATACGCAGTATTTT	CASSPWTSPDTQYF
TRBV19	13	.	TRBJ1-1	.	TGTGCCAGTAGTATGGGGAGAAACACTGAAGCTTTCTTT	CASSMGRNTEAFF
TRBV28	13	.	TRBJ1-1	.	TGTGCCAGCAGACTAAGGGCCTGGGGAGGGGCTTTCTTT	CASRLRAWGGAFF
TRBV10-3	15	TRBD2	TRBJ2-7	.	TGTGCCATCAGTGCCGGGACTAGCAAGGTTTACGAGCAGTACTTC	CAISAGTSKVYEQYF
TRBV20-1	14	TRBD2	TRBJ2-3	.	TGCAGTGCTGACCGAGCGGGAGGAGGAGATACGCAGTATTTT	CSADRAGGGDTQYF
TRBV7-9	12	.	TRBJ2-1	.	TGTGCCAGCAGCTTCCCCAGTAATGAGCAGTTCTTC	CASSFPSNEQFF
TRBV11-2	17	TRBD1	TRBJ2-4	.	TGTGCCAGCAGCCTGCAACGGGACAGGGGGACCAAAAACATTCAGTACTTC	CASSLQRDRGTKNIQYF
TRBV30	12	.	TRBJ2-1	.	TGTGCCTGGGCGGCTAGCGCCAATGAGCAGTTCTTC	CAWAASANEQFF
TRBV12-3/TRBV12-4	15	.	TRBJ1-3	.	TGTGCCAGCAGCTCCGGACCGAGAACCGTGAACACCATATATTTT	CASSSGPRTVNTIYF
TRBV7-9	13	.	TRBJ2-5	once	TGTGCCAGCAGCTCCGCCCATAGGGAGACCCAGTACTTC	CASSSAHRETQYF
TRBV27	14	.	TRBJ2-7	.	TGTGCCAGCAGTTTCCAGGGCCACTCCTACGAGCAGTACTTC	CASSFQGHSYEQYF
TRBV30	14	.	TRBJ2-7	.	TGTGCCTGGAGTGTTGGTACGTTCTCCTACGAGCAGTACTTC	CAWSVGTFSYEQYF
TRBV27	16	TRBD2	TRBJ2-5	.	TGTGCCAGCAGTCCTTCAGCGGGAGAAACGGAGGAGACCCAGTACTTC	CASSPSAGETEETQYF
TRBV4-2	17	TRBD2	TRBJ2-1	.	TGTGCCAGCAGCCCCCAGGGTGGGACTAGCGGGAGAAATGAGCAGTTCTTC	CASSPQGGTSGRNEQFF
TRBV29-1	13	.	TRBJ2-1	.	TGCAGCGTTGTGAAAGCCGTAGCACGTGAGCAGTTCTTC	CSVVKAVAREQFF
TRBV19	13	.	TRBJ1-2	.	TGTGCCAGTAGTCCTAGGTCCCTCTATGGCTACACCTTC	CASSPRSLYGYTF
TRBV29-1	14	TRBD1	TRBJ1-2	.	TGCAGCGTTGCCCAGGGGGCTCCGCTCTATGGCTACACCTTC	CSVAQGAPLYGYTF
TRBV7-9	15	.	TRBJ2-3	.	TGTGCCAGCAGCTTACTGAACACCGACACAGATACGCAGTATTTT	CASSLLNTDTDTQYF
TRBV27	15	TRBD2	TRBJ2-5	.	TGTGCCAGCAGTTGGACTAGCGGGAATCGAGAGACCCAGTACTTC	CASSWTSGNRETQYF
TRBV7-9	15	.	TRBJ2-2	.	TGTGCCAGCAGAGGAGAACAGACAAACACCGGGGAGCTGTTTTTT	CASRGEQTNTGELFF
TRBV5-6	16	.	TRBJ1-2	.	TGTGCCAGCAGCTCCCCCGCGGCAGAAGGGTTCTATGGCTACACCTTC	CASSSPAAEGFYGYTF
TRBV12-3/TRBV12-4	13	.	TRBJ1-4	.	TGTGCCAGCAGTCCCAGTGTCGATGAAAAACTGTTTTTT	CASSPSVDEKLFF
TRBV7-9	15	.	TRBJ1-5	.	TGTGCCAGCAATGGGGGAGTCGGGGGGAATCAGCCCCAGCATTTT	CASNGGVGGNQPQHF